This T cell receptor (beta chain) was identified during a study of blood T cells in healthy people across ages. A second PCR, run for about 6 to 11 cycles, used a sample-barcoded 5' primer plus a J-beta primer mix. Sequencing of every sample gave 2.5 million or more CDR3-containing paired-end reads. MiXCR, applied by TCRdb to the 5' RACE reads, yields one record per CDR3 protein. The top ten hold about 16% of the sample, which has approximately 700,000 distinct CDR3 sequences, approximately 29% seen once. Note on this clonotype: Sequence at one end of the junction differs from germline and may be a read error.

The germline CDR1 and CDR2 sequences are SGDLS and YYNGEE. The CDR3 sequence is 16 residues long. The V call is TRBV9, the J call TRBJ2-3; D may correspond to TRBD1 or TRBD2 (6 bases each). The sequenced sample consisted of blood. This sequence was found in a woman older than 75 in good health. This chain's CDR3 is CAGSSRRGDGTDTQYF. The CDR3 coding sequence is TGTGCCGGCAGCTCCCGGAGGGGGGACGGGACAGATACGCAGTATTTT.